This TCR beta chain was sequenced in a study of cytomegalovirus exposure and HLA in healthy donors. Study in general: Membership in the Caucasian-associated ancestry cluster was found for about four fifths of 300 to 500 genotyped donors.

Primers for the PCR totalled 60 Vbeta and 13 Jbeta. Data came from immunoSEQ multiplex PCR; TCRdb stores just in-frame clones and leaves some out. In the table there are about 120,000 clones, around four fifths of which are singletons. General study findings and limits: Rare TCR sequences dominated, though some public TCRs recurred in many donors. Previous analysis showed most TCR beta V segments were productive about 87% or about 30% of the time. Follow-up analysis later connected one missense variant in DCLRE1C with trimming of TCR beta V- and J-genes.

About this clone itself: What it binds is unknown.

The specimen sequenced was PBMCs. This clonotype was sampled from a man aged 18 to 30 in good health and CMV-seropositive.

This CDR3 reads CASNPRTANTEAFF. The CDR3 DNA sequence: TGTGCCAGCAACCCAAGGACAGCGAACACTGAAGCTTTCTTT. The V and J genes are TRBV6-5 and TRBJ1-1; maybe TRBD1 (6 bases). The V gene's germline CDR1 is MNHEY and CDR2 SVGAGI. Trimming cost V 7 bases and J 1 base, with 13 bases left between them. CDR3 size: 14 residues.